This T cell receptor (beta chain) came from a study of neoadjuvant anti-PD-1 for oral cavity cancer. Turning to the study itself: Non-progressing patients received a fourth nivolumab dose near day 43, then surgery on days 50-56.

The time point was: after neoadjuvant nivolumab, at surgical resection. General study findings and limits: Non-responders to neoadjuvant nivolumab had significantly more clonal PBMC T cells than responders.

A word on this clone: The antigen remains unidentified.

Germline V gene data show CDR1 as MNHEY and CDR2 as SMNVEV (reference sequence). The germline V and J ends were trimmed by 5 bases and 5 bases, with 15 bases remaining between them. The CDR3 sequence is 14 residues long. The assay was immunoSEQ multiplex PCR, and TCRdb's table has in-frame clones only and misses some. The sample consists of approximately 13,000 clones, 76% of them appearing once. The clonotype comes from a person aged 35 to 85 with oral cavity squamous cell carcinoma. The starting material was PBMCs, obtained after nivolumab (anti-PD-1) treatment. The chain carries TRBV27 and TRBJ1-2; no clear D. This CDR3 reads CASSQTDGMYGYTF. CDR3 in DNA: TGTGCCAGCAGTCAGACCGACGGAATGTATGGCTACACCTTC.